Sequencing of this T cell receptor (beta chain) was carried out in a study of T cell responses to AZD1222 COVID-19 vaccine. Method: immunoSEQ multiplex PCR; TCRdb's copy keeps in-frame clones and lacks some. The repertoire includes fewer than 90,000 clones, about 86% of them detected once, and 5.5% to 6% sits in the top ten. A note on this clone: Its antigen is not identified.

Broader study findings: Donors were largely white British and mainly female; clonal diversity was possibly underestimated.

The source was peripheral blood, collected 28 days after the second AZD1222 dose. The TCR comes from an adult who received the AZD1222 COVID-19 vaccine.

CDR3 region: CASRPRTDNEKLFF. CDR3 coding DNA: TGTGCCAGCAGACCGCGGACGGATAATGAAAAACTGTTTTTT. The chain joins TRBV6-1 to TRBJ1-4; no definite D call. Germline V gene data show CDR1 as MNHNS and CDR2 as SASEGT. The germline V and J ends were trimmed by 6 bases and 4 bases, with 12 bases remaining between them. This CDR3 region has 14 residues.